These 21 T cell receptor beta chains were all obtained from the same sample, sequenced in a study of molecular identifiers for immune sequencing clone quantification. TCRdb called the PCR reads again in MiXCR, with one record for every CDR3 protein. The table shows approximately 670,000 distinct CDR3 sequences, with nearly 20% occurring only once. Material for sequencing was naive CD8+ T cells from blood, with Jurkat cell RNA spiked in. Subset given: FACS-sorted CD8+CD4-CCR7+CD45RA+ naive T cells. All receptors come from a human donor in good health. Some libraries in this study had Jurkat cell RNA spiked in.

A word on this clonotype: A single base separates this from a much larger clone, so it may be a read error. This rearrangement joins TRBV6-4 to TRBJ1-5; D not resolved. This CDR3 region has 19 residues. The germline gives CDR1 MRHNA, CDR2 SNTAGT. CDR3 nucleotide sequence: TGTGCCAGCAGTGACTCGTGGGTAACGAGGACTACGAGCAATCAGCACCAGCATTTT. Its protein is CASSDSWVTRTTSNQHQHF.

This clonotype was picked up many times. CDR3 in amino acids: CSAITGGHQPQHF. The CDR3 bases are TGCAGTGCCATTACAGGGGGGCATCAGCCCCAGCATTTT. The gene calls are TRBV20-1 and TRBJ1-5; 8 bases are a match to TRBD1. The germline V gene encodes CDR1 DFQATT and CDR2 SNEGSKA (reference sequence). The CDR3 loop spans 13 amino acids. After removal of 6 bases from V and 5 bases from J, the junction contained 6 bases not matched to a gene.

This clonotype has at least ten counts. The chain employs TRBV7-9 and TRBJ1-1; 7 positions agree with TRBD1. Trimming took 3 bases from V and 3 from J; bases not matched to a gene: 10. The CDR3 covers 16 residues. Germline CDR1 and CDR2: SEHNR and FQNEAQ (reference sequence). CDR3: CASSFLDPGQHTEAFF. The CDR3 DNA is TGTGCCAGCAGCTTCCTAGATCCGGGACAGCACACTGAAGCTTTCTTT.

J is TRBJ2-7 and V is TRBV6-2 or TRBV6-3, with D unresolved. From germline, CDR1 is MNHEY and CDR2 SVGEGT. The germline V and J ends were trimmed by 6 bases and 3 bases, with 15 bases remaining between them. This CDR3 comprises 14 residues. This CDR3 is CASSQPPGRYEQYF. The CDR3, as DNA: TGTGCCAGCAGCCAACCCCCCGGCCGCTACGAGCAGTACTTC.

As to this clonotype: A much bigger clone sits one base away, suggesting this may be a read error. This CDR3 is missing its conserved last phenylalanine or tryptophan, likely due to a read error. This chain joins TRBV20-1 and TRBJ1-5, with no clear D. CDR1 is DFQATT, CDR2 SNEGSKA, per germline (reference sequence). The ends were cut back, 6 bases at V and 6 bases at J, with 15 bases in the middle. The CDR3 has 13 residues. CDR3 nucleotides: TGCAGTGCACTGGACGTCGGACTTCAGCCCCAGCATCTT. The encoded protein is CSALDVGLQPQHL.

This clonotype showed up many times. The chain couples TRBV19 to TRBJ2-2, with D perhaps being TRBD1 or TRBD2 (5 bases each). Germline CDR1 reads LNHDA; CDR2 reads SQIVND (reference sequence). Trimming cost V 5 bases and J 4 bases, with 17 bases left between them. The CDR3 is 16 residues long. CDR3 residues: CASSGTEAWGTGELFF. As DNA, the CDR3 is TGTGCCAGTAGTGGGACGGAAGCCTGGGGCACCGGGGAGCTGTTTTTT.

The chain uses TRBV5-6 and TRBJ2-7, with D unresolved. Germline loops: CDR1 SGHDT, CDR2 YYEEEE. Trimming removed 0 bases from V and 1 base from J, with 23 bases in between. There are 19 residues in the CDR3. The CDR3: CASSLARDKAITSSYEQYF. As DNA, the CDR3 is TGTGCCAGCAGCTTGGCCAGAGACAAGGCTATAACTTCGTCCTACGAGCAGTACTTC.

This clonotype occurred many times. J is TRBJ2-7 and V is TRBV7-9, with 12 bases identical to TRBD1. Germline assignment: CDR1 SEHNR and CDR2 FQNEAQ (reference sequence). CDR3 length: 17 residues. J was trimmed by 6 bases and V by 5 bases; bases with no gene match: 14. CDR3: CASSTPIPGQGAAEQYF. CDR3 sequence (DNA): TGTGCCAGCAGCACCCCTATACCGGGACAGGGGGCAGCCGAGCAGTACTTC.

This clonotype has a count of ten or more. The CDR3 DNA sequence: TGCAGCGTCTCCACCACCCCCTCAGCGGGAGGGTCCTACGAGCAGTACTTC. Translated, it gives CSVSTTPSAGGSYEQYF. The V and J genes are TRBV29-1 and TRBJ2-7; TRBD2 matches at 10 bases. The V and J ends lost 6 bases and 1 base, in that order; junction bases with no gene match: 15. Germline CDR1 and CDR2: SQVTM and ANQGSEA. The CDR3 runs to 17 residues.

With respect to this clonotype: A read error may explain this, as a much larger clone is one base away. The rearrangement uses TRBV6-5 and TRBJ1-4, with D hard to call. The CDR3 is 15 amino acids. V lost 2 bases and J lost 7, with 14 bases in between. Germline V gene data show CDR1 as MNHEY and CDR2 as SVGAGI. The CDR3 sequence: CASSYDLAAREKLFF. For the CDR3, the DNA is TGTGCCAGCAGTTACGATCTGGCCGCGCGTGAAAAACTGTTTTTT.

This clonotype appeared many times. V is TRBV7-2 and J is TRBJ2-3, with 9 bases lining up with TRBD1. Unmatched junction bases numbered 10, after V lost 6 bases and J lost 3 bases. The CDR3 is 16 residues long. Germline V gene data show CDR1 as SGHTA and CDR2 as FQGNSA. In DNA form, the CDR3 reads TGTGCCAGCAGGAACAGGGGGCGCGTTATGACAGATACGCAGTATTTT. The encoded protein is CASRNRGRVMTDTQYF.

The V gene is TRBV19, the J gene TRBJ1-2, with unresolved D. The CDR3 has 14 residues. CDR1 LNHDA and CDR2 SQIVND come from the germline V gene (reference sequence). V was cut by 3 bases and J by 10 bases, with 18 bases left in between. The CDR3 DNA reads TGTGCCAGTAGTATGTCGAGTCCTCTCGATGACTACACCTTC. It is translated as CASSMSSPLDDYTF.

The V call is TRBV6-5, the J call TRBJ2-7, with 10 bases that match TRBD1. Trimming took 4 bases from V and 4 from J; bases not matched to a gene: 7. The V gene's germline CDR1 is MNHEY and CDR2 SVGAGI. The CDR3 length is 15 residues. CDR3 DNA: TGTGCCAGCAGTTCCACGACAGGGGGCTGTTACGAGCAGTACTTC. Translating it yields CASSSTTGGCYEQYF.

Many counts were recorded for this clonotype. CDR3 amino acids: CASSQEEERGPDEQFF. CDR3 coding DNA: TGTGCCAGCAGCCAAGAAGAGGAAAGGGGGCCGGATGAGCAGTTCTTC. This chain uses TRBV3-1 with TRBJ2-1; 7 bases line up with TRBD1. Trimming cost V 0 bases and J 8 bases; bases outside gene matches: 10. Germline loops: CDR1 LGHDT, CDR2 YNNKEL (reference sequence). The CDR3 contains 16 residues.

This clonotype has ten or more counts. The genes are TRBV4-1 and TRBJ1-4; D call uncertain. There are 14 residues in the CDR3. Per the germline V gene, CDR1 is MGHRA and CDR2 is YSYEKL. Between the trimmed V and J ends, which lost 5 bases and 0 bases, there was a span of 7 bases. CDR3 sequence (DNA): TGCGCCAGCAGCTACAAATCAACTAATGAAAAACTGTTTTTT. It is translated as CASSYKSTNEKLFF.

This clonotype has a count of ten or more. CDR3 DNA sequence: TGTGCCAGCAGCTTGGAACGAAACCCCTATGGCTACACCTTC. It encodes CASSLERNPYGYTF. The rearrangement joins TRBV5-4 to TRBJ1-2, with no clear D. Trimming took 0 bases from V and 4 from J, leaving 10 bases between them. The CDR3 runs 14 residues. Germline CDR1 is SGHNT and CDR2 is YYREEE (reference sequence).

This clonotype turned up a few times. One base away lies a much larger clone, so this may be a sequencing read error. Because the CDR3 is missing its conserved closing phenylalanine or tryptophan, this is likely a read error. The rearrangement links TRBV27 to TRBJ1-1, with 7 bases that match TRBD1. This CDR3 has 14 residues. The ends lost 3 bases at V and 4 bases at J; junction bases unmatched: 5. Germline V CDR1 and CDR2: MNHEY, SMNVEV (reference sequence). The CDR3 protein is CASSLRGQVTEAFS. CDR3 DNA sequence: TGTGCCAGCAGTTTGAGGGGGCAGGTCACTGAAGCTTTCTCT.

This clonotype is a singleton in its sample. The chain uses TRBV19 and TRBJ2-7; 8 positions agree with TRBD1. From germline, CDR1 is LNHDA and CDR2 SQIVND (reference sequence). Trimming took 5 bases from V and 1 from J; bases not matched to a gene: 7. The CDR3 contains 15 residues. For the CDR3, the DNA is TGTGCCAGTAGTCATTCTGGACAGGGTTCCTACGAGCAGTACTTC. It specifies CASSHSGQGSYEQYF.

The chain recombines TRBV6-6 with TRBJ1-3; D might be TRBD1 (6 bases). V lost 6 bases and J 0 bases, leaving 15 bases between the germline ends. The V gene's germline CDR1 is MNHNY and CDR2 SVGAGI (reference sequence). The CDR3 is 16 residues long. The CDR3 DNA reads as TGTGCCAGCAGCGGACGGGACACCGTCTCTGGAAACACCATATATTTT. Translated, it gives CASSGRDTVSGNTIYF.

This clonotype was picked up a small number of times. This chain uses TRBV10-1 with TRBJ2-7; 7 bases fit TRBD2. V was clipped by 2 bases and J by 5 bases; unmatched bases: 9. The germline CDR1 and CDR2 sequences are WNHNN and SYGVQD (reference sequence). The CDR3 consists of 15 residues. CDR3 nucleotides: TGCGCCAGCAGTGAGACTTCGGGACTATGGGACGAGCAGTACTTC. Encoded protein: CASSETSGLWDEQYF.

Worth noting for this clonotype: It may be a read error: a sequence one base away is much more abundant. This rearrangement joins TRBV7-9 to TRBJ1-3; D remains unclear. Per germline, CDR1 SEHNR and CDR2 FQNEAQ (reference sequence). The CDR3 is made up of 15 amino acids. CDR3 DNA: TGTGCCAGCAGCTTATCCGAGTTCTCTGGAAACACCATGTATTTT. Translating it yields CASSLSEFSGNTMYF.